The present entry profiles one TCR beta chain with its context. The sample originates from a study of blood T cell repertoires in COVID-19. About the research overall: Researchers got acute and convalescent COVID-19 samples from the United States, Italy and Spain. Sources were T cells, B-cell-depleted T cells, or PBMCs; the material itself was cDNA or gDNA.

V lost 4 bases to trimming and J lost 4 bases, with 11 bases between them. Germline V gene sequence: CDR1 SNHLY, CDR2 FYNNEI. The CDR3 spans 14 residues. Methods used by the authors: Reference gene primer amplification gave estimated nucleated cell counts. The table came from immunoSEQ multiplex PCR; TCRdb's copy has only in-frame clones and leaves some out. The DNA was the basis for D and trimming; V, J and clone size are from that table. The table includes more than 250,000 clones, roughly 84% detected once. This rearrangement joins TRBV2 to TRBJ1-3; D remains ambiguous. The receptor was isolated from a man aged 45-65 years with active or convalescent COVID-19. Sequenced: peripheral blood. CDR3 DNA sequence: TGTGCCAGCAGTGTATCGGGGTCCGGAAACACCATATATTTT. It specifies CASSVSGSGNTIYF. Full variable domain (missing parts from reference TRBV2 and TRBJ1-3): EPEVTQTPSHQVTQMGQEVILRCVPISNHLYFYWYRQILGQKVEFLVSFYNNEISEKSEIFDDQFSVERPDGSNFTLKIRSTKLEDSAMYFCASSVSGSGNTIYFGEGSWLTVV.